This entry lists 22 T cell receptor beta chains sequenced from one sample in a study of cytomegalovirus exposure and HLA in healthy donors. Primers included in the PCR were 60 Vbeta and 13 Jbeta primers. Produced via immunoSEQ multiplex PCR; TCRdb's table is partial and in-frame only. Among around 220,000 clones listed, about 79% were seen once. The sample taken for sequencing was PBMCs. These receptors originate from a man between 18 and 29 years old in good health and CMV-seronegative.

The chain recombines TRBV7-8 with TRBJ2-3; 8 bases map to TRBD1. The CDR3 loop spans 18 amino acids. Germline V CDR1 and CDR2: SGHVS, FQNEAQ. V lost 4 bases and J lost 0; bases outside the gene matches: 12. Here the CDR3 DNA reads TGTGCCAGCAGCTCACCTGGGACAGGATGGACTAGCACAGATACGCAGTATTTT. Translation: CASSSPGTGWTSTDTQYF.

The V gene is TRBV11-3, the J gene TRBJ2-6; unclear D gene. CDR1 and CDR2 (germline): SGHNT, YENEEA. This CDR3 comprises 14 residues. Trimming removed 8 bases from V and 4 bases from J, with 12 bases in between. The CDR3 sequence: CASAGQAGANVLTF. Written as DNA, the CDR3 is TGTGCCAGCGCAGGCCAAGCCGGGGCCAACGTCCTGACTTTC. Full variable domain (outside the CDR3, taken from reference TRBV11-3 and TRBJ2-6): EAGVVQSPRYKIIEKKQPVAFWCNPISGHNTLYWYLQNLGQGPELLIRYENEEAVDDSQLPKDRFSAERLKGVDSTLKIQPAELGDSAVYLCASAGQAGANVLTFGAGSRLTVL.

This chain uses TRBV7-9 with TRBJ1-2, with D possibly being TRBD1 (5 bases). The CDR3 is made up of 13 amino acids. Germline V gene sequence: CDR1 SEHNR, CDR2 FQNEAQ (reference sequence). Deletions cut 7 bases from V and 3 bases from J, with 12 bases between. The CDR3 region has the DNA TGTGCCAGCACCTTGGACACCTACTATGGCTACACCTTC. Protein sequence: CASTLDTYYGYTF.

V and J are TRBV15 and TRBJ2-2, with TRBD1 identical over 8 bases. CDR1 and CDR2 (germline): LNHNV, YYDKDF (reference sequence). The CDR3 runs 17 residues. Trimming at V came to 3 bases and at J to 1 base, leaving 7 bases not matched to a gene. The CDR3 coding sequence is TGTGCCACCAGCAGGGATACCGGGACAGGGAACACCGGGGAGCTGTTTTTT. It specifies CATSRDTGTGNTGELFF. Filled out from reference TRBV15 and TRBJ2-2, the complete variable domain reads DAMVIQNPRYQVTQFGKPVTLSCSQTLNHNVMYWYQQKSSQAPKLLFHYYDKDFNNEADTPDNFQSRRPNTSFCFLDIRSPGLGDTAMYLCATSRDTGTGNTGELFFGEGSRLTVL.

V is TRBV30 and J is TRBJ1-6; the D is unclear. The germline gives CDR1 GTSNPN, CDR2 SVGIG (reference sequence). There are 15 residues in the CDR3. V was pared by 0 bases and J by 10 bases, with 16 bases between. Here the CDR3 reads CAWSVGNWEGSPLHF. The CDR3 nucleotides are TGTGCCTGGAGTGTCGGTAATTGGGAGGGCTCACCCCTCCACTTT. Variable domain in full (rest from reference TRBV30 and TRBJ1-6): SQTIHQWPATLVQPVGSPLSLECTVEGTSNPNLYWYRQAAGRGLQLLFYSVGIGQISSEVPQNLSASRPQDRQFILSSKKLLLSDSGFYLCAWSVGNWEGSPLHFGNGTRLTVT.

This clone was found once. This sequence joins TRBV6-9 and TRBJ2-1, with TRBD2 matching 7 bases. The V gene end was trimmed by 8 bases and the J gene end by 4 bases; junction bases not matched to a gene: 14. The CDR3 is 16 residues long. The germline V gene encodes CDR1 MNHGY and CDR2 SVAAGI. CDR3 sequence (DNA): TGTGCCAGCTTTCTCAACCTGGGACTATCTTACAATGAGCAGTTCTTC. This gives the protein CASFLNLGLSYNEQFF.

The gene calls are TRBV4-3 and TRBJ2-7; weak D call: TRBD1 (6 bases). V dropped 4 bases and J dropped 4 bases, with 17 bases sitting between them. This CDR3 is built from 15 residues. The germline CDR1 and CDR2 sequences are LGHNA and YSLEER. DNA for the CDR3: TGCGCCAGCAGCCGCGGAACAGGGCCACGGTACGAGCAGTACTTC. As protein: CASSRGTGPRYEQYF.

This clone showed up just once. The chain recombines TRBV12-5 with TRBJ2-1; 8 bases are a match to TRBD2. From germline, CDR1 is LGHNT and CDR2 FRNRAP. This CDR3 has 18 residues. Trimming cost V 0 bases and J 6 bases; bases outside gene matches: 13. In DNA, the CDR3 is TGTGCTAGTGGTTTGGTACTCTCGGGAGGGGCATTGGGCAATGAGCAGTTCTTC. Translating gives CASGLVLSGGALGNEQFF.

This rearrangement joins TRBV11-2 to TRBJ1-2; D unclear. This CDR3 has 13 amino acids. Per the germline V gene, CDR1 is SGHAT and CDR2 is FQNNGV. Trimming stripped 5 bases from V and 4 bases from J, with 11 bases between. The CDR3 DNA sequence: TGTGCCAGCAGCCGAGACACCTTCTATGGCTACACCTTC. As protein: CASSRDTFYGYTF.

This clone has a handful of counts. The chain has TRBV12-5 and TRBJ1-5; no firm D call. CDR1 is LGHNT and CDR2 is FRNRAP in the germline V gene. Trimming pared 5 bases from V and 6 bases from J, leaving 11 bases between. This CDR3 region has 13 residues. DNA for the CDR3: TGTGCTAGTGGTGCGGACTGGGGTCAGCCCCAGCATTTT. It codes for CASGADWGQPQHF.

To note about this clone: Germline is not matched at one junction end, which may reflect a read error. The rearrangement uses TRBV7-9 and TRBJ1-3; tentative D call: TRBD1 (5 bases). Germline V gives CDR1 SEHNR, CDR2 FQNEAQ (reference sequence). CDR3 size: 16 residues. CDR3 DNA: TGTTCCAGCAGCCCGACAGTCAAGTCGTCCGGAAACACCATATATTTT. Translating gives CSSSPTVKSSGNTIYF.

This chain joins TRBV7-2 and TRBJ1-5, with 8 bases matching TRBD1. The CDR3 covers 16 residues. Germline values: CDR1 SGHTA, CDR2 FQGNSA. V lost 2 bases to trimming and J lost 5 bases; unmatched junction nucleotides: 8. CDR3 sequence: CASSLSGRRGHQPQHF. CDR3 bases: TGTGCCAGCAGCTTATCGGGTCGCAGGGGGCATCAGCCCCAGCATTTT. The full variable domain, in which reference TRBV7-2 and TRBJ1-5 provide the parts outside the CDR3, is GAGVSQSPSNKVTEKGKDVELRCDPISGHTALYWYRQSLGQGLEFLIYFQGNSAPDKSGLPSDRFSAERTGGSVSTLTIQRTQQEDSAVYLCASSLSGRRGHQPQHFGDGTRLSIL.

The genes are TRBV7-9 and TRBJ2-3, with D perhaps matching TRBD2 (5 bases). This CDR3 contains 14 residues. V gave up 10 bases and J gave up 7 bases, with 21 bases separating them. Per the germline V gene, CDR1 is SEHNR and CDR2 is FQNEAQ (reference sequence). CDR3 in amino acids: CATRGASARNTQYF. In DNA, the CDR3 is TGTGCCACCCGGGGAGCTAGTGCGAGGAATACGCAGTATTTT.

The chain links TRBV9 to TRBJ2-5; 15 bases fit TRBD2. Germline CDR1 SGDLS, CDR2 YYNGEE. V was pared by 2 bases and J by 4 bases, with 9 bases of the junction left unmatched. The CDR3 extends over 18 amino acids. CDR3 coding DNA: TGTGCCAGCAGCGTCAGTGGACTAGCGGGGGGGCCCCTAGAGACCCAGTACTTC. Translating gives CASSVSGLAGGPLETQYF.

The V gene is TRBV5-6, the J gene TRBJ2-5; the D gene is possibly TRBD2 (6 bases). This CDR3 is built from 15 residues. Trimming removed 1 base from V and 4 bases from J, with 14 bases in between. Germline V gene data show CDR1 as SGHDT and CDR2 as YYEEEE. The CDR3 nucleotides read TGTGCCAGCAGCTTGATGATGGGGGGAGGAGAGACCCAGTACTTC. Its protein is CASSLMMGGGETQYF. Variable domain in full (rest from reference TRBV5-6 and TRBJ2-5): DAGVTQSPTHLIKTRGQQVTLRCSPKSGHDTVSWYQQALGQGPQFIFQYYEEEERQRGNFPDRFSGHQFPNYSSELNVNALLLGDSALYLCASSLMMGGGETQYFGPGTRLLVL.

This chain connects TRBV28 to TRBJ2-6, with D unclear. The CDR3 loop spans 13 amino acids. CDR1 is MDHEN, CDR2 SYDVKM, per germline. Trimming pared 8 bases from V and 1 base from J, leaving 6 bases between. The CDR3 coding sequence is TGTGCCAGCGCGCTGTCTGGGGCCAACGTCCTGACTTTC. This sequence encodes CASALSGANVLTF.

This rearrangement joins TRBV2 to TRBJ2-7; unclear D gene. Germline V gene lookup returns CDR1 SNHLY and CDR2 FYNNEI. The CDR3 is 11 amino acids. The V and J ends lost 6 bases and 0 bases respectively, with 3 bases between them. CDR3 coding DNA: TGTGCCAGCAGCTCCTCCTACGAGCAGTACTTC. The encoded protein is CASSSSYEQYF.

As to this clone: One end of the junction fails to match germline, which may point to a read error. The DNA of the CDR3 is TGTGCCAGCATTTTAAGGGGTAGGGGTTCACCCCTCCACTTT. Its protein product is CASILRGRGSPLHF. The chain links TRBV28 to TRBJ1-6, with D maybe TRBD1 (5 bases). The CDR3 is 14 amino acids. Germline lookup yields CDR1 MDHEN and CDR2 SYDVKM.

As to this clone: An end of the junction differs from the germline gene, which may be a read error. The CDR3 protein is CSSSTTGVVGYNSPLHF. CDR3 DNA sequence: TGTTCCAGCAGCACAACGGGAGTGGTGGGCTATAATTCACCCCTCCACTTT. The chain couples TRBV7-9 to TRBJ1-6, with no clear D. This CDR3 is 17 amino acids long. Germline CDR1 reads SEHNR; CDR2 reads FQNEAQ (reference sequence).

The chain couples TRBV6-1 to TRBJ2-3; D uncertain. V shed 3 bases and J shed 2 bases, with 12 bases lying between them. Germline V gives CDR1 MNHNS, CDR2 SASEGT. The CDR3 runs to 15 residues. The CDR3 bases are TGTGCCAGCAGTGACGGCTCTAGTCCCACAGATACGCAGTATTTT. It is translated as CASSDGSSPTDTQYF.

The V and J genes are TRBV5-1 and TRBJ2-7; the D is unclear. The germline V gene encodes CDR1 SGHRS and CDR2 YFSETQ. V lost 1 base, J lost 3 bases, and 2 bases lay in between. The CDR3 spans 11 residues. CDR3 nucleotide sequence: TGCGCCAGCAGCTTGTACTACGAGCAGTACTTC. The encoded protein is CASSLYYEQYF.

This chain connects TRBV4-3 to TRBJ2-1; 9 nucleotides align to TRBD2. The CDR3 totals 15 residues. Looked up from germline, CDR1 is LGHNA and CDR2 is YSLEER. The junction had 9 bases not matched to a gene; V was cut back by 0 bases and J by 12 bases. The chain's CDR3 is CASSQDRLAGPGQFF. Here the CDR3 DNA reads TGCGCCAGCAGCCAAGACAGGCTAGCGGGACCGGGGCAGTTCTTC.